This entry features one T cell receptor (beta chain) sequence. The CDR3 is 11 amino acids. The germline V gene has CDR1 DFQATT and CDR2 SNEGSKA (reference sequence). V was pared by 5 bases and J by 7 bases, with 11 bases between. The source of the sample is a study of blood T cells in healthy people across ages. Sample-barcoded 5' priming and a J-beta primer mix drove a second PCR of about 6 to 12 cycles. MiXCR, run by TCRdb on the 5' RACE reads, gives a single entry per CDR3 protein. The sample shows around 620,000 distinct CDR3 sequences, about 26% of them seen only once. Per-sample PBMC isolation yielded at least 6.5 million cells.

The sample was blood. This clonotype was obtained from a woman in her 70s in good health. The chain links TRBV20-1 to TRBJ1-1; D is ambiguous. CDR3 nucleotide sequence: TGCAGTGCTTTCCCCAGCCGTGAAGCTTTCTTT. This codes for CSAFPSREAFF.